This T cell receptor (beta chain) derives from a study of T-cell reconstitution after alpha-beta-depleted transplantation in children. The authors prepared the TCRbeta library with unique molecular identifiers. TCRdb reprocessed the PCR reads with MiXCR, giving one entry per CDR3 protein. Of some 80,000 distinct CDR3 sequences in the sample, about a sixth were seen once. The receptor's source is a male patient aged 2-9 years who had a stem cell transplant for acute lymphoblastic leukemia, so the T cells may come from the graft donor. The sample in question was PBMCs, mostly from graft donor cells, obtained 360 days after TCRalphabeta/CD19-depleted stem cell transplant.

The CDR3 sequence: CASSVGFVGTEAFF. DNA for the CDR3: TGTGCCAGCAGCGTAGGGTTCGTCGGCACTGAAGCTTTCTTT. The V call is TRBV9, the J call TRBJ1-1; D call uncertain. CDR1 and CDR2 (germline): SGDLS, YYNGEE. Trimming cost V 0 bases and J 4 bases, with 10 bases left between them. There are 14 residues in the CDR3. Full variable domain (rest looked up from reference TRBV9 and TRBJ1-1): DSGVTQTPKHLITATGQRVTLRCSPRSGDLSVYWYQQSLDQGLQFLIQYYNGEERAKGNILERFSAQQFPDLHSELNLSSLELGDSALYFCASSVGFVGTEAFFGQGTRLTVV.